Reported below is one T cell receptor (beta chain). Clones were sequenced by immunoSEQ multiplex PCR, and TCRdb holds only the in-frame ones, with some missing. The sample consists of 360,000 or so clones, 90% of them appearing once. The data originate from a study of blood T cell repertoires in COVID-19. Losses at the gene ends were 4 bases for V and 0 bases for J; bases not matched to a gene: 6. The V gene's germline CDR1 is KGHSH and CDR2 LQKENI. CDR3 length equals 15 residues. The TCR was taken from a man younger than 35 with active or convalescent COVID-19. The genes are TRBV18 and TRBJ2-7; 7 positions match TRBD1. Sequenced input: peripheral blood. The CDR3 protein is CASSLSTGSSYEQYF. Written as DNA, the CDR3 is TGTGCCAGCTCACTATCGACAGGGAGCTCCTACGAGCAGTACTTC.